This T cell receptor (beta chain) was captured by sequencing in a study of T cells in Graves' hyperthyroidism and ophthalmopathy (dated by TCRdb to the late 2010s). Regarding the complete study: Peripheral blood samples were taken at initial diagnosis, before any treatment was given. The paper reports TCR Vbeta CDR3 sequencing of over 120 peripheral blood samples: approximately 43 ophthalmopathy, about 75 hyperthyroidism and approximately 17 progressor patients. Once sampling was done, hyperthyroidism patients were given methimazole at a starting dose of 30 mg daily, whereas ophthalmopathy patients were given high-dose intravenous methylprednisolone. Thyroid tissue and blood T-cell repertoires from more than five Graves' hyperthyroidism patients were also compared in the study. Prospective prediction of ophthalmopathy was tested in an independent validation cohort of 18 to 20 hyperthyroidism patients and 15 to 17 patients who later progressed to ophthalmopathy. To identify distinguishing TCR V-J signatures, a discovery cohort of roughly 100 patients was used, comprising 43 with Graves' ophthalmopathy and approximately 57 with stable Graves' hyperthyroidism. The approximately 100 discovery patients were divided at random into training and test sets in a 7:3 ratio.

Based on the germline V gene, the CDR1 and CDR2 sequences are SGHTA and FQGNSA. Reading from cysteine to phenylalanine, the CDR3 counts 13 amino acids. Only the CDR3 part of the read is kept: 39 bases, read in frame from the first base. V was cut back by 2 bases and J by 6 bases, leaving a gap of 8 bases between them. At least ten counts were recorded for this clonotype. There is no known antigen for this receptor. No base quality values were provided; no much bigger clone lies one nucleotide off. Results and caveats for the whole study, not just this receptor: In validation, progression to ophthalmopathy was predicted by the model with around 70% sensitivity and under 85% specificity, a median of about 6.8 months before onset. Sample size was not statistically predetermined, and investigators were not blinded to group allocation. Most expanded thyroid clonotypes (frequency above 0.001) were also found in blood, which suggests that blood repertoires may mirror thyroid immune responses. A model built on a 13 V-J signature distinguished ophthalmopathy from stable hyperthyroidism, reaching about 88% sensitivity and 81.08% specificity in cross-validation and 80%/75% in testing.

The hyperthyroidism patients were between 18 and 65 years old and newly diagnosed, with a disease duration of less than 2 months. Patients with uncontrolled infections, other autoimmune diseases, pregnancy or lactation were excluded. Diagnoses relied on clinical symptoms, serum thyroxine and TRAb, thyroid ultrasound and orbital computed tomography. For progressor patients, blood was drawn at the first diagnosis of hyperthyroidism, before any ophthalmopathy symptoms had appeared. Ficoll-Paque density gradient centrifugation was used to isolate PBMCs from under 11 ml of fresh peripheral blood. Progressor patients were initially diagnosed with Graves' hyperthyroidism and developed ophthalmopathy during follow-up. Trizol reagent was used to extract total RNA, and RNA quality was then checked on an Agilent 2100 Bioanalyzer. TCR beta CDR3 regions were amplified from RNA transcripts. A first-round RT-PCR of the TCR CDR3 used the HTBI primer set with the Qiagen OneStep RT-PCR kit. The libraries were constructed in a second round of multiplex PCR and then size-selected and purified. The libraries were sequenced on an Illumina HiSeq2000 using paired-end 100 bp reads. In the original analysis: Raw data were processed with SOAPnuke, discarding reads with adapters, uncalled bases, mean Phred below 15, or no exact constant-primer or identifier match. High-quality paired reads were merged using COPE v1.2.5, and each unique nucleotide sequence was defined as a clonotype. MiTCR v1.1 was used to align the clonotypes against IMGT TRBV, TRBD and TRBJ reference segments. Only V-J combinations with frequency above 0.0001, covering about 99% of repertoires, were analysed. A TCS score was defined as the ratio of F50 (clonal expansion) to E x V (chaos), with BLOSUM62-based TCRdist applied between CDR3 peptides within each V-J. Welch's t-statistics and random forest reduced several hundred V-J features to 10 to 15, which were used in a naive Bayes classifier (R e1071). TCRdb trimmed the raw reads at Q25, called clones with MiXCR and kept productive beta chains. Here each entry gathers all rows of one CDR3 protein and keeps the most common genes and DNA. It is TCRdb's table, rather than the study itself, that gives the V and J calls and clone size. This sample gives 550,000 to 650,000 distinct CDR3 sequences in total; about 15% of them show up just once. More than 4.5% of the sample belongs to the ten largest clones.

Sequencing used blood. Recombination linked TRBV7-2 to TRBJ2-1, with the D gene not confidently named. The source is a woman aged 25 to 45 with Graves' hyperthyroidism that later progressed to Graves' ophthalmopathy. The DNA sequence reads TGTGCCAGCAGCTTACAGACTTTCAATGAGCAGTTCTTC. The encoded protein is CASSLQTFNEQFF.